The T cell receptor (beta chain) described here comes from a study of CD8 T cells in ankylosing spondylitis. On this clonotype: As yet, its antigen is unknown. A junction end diverges from the germline sequence, so it may reflect a read error.

Using its own MiXCR run on the 5' RACE reads, TCRdb lists one record per CDR3 protein. This repertoire shows approximately 250,000 distinct CDR3 sequences, over 30% found once; its top ten account for approximately 4.4%. Germline-derived CDR1 and CDR2 are DFQATT and SNEGSKA (reference sequence). This CDR3 region has 16 residues. Study-wide results and caveats: What seemed typical of ankylosing spondylitis blood was a TCR beta motif built from roughly eight highly homologous variants. Matched synovial fluid from ankylosing spondylitis patients was reported to be enriched for disease-linked clones.

The sample consisted of blood, either unsorted or a sorted T cell fraction (not recorded which). This receptor was obtained from a male donor with ankylosing spondylitis or in good health (not recorded which). The rearrangement joins TRBV20-1 to TRBJ2-7; 8 nucleotides line up with TRBD2. CDR3 region: CCARGGVSGGSDEQYF. The CDR3 DNA is TGCTGTGCTAGAGGCGGCGTATCGGGAGGGTCGGACGAGCAGTACTTC.